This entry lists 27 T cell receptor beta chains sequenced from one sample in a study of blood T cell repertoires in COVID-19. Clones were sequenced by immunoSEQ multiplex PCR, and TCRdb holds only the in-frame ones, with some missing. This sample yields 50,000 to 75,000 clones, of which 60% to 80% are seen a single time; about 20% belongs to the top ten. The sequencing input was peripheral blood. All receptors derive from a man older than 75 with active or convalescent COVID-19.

The CDR3 DNA reads as TGTGCCAGCAGCTTAGGTTTCCAGGGGAACACTGAAGCTTTCTTT. Protein: CASSLGFQGNTEAFF. The chain recombines TRBV7-8 with TRBJ1-1; possibly TRBD1 for D (5 bases). This CDR3 is built from 15 residues. V was shortened by 1 base and J by 1 base, with 10 bases between the two germline ends. Germline V gene data show CDR1 as SGHVS and CDR2 as FQNEAQ.

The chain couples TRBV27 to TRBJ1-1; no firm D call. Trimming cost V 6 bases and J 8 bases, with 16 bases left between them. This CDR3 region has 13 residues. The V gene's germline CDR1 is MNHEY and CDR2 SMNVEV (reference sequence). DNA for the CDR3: TGTGCCAGCAGGTCGGCGAGGGCGGGCGAAGCTTTCTTT. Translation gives CASRSARAGEAFF.

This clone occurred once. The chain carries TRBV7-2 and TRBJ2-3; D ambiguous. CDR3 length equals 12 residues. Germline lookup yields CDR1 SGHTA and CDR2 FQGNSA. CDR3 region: CGPHTNTDTQYF. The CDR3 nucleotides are TGTGGTCCCCACACCAACACAGATACGCAGTATTTT.

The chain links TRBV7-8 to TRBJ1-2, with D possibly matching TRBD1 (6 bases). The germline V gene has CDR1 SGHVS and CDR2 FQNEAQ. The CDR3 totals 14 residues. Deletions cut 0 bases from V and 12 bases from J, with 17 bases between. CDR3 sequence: CASSLAPGQPGDTF. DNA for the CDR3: TGTGCCAGCAGCTTAGCGCCGGGACAACCCGGTGACACCTTC. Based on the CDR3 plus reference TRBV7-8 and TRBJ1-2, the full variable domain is GAGVSQSPRYKVAKRGQDVALRCDPISGHVSLFWYQQALGQGPEFLTYFQNEAQLDKSGLPSDRFFAERPEGSVSTLKIQRTQQEDSAVYLCASSLAPGQPGDTFGSGTRLTVV.

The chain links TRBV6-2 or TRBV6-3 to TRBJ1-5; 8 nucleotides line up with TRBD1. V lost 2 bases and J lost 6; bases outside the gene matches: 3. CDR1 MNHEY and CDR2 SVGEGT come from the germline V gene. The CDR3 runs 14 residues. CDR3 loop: CASSYGQGRQPQHF. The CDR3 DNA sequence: TGTGCCAGCAGTTACGGACAGGGTCGTCAGCCCCAGCATTTT.

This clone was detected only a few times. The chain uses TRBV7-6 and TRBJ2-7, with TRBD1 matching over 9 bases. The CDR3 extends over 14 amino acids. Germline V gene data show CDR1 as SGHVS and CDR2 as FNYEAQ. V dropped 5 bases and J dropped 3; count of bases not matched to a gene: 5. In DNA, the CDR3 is TGTGCCAGCAGCGTCGACAGGGGGAACTACGAGCAGTACTTC. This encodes CASSVDRGNYEQYF.

The CDR3 sequence is CASSRPGSQPQHF. The DNA of the CDR3 is TGTGCCAGCAGTCGGCCAGGGTCCCAGCCCCAGCATTTT. This chain uses TRBV28 with TRBJ1-5; weak D call: TRBD1 (5 bases). Trimming pared 5 bases from V and 7 bases from J, leaving 12 bases between. Germline assignment: CDR1 MDHEN and CDR2 SYDVKM. The CDR3 spans 13 residues.

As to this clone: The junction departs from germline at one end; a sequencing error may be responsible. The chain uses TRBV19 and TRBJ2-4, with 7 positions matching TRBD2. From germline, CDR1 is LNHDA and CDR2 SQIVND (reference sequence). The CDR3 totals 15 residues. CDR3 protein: CASSVQAAGVVGVNF. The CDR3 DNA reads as TGTGCCAGTAGTGTCCAGGCGGCGGGAGTAGTGGGGGTAAACTTC. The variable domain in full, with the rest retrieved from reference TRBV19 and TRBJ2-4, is DGGITQSPKYLFRKEGQNVTLSCEQNLNHDAMYWYRQDPGQGLRLIYYSQIVNDFQKGDIAEGYSVSREKKESFPLTVTSAQKNPTAFYLCASSVQAAGVVGVNFGAGTRLSVL.

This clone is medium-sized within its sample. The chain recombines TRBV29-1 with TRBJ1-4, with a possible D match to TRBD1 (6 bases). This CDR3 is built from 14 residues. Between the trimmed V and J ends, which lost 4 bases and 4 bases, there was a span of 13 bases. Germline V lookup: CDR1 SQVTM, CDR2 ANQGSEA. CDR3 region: CSVARGSGNEKLFF. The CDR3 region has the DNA TGCAGCGTTGCGAGGGGGTCGGGTAATGAAAAACTGTTTTTT. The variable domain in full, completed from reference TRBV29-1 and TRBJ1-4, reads SAVISQKPSRDICQRGTSLTIQCQVDSQVTMMFWYRQQPGQSLTLIATANQGSEATYESGFVIDKFPISRPNLTFSTLTVSNMSPEDSSIYLCSVARGSGNEKLFFGSGTQLSVL.

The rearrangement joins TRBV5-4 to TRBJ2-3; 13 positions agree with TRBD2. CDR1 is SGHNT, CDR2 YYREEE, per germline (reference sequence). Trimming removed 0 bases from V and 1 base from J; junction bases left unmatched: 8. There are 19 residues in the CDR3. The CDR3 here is CASSLGLAGGGLGTDTQYF. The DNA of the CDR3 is TGTGCCAGCAGCTTGGGACTAGCGGGGGGAGGGCTGGGCACAGATACGCAGTATTTT. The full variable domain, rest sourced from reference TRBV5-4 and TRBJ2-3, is ETGVTQSPTHLIKTRGQQVTLRCSSQSGHNTVSWYQQALGQGPQFIFQYYREEENGRGNFPPRFSGLQFPNYSSELNVNALELDDSALYLCASSLGLAGGGLGTDTQYFGPGTRLTVL.

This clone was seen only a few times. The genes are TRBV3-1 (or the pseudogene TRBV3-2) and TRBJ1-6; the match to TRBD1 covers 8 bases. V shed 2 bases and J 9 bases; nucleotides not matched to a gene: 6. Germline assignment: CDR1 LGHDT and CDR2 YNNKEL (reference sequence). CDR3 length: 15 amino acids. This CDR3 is CASSQRQGAGSPLHF. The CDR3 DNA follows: TGTGCCAGCAGCCAACGGCAGGGGGCGGGTTCACCCCTCCACTTT.

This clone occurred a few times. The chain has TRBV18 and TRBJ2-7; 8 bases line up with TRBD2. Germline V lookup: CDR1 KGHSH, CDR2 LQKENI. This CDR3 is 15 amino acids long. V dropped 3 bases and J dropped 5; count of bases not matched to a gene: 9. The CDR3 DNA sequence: TGTGCCAGCTCACCCCCGGGACTAGGTGGTAACGAGCAGTACTTC. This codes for CASSPPGLGGNEQYF.

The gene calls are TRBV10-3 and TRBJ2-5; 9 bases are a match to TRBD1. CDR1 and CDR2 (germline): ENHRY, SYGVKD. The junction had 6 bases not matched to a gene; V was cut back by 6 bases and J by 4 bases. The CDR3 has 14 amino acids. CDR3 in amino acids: CAIRTGGLGETQYF. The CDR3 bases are TGTGCCATCAGGACAGGGGGTTTGGGAGAGACCCAGTACTTC.

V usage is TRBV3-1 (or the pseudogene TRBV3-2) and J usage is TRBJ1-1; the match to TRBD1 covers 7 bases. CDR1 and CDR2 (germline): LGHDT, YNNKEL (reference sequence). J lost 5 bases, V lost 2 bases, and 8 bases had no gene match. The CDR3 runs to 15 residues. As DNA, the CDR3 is TGTGCCAGCAGCCAATTCGACAGGGTGGATACTGAAGCTTTCTTT. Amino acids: CASSQFDRVDTEAFF.

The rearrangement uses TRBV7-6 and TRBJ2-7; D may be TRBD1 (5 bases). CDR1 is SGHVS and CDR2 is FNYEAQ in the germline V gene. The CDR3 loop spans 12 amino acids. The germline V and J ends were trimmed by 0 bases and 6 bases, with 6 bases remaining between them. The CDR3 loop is CASSLAGVEQYF. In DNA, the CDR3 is TGTGCCAGCAGCTTAGCAGGGGTCGAGCAGTACTTC.

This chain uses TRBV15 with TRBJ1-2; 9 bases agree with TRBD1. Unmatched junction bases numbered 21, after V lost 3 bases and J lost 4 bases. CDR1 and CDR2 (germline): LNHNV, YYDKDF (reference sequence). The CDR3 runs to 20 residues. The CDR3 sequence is CATSSPGTGQKGMEGYGYTF. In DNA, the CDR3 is TGTGCCACCAGCAGTCCTGGGACAGGGCAAAAGGGGATGGAAGGCTATGGCTACACCTTC.

The CDR3 here is CASSWDFPSYNEQFF. CDR3 bases: TGTGCCAGCAGCTGGGACTTCCCCTCCTACAATGAGCAGTTCTTC. The chain recombines TRBV6-6 with TRBJ2-1, with D perhaps TRBD2 (6 bases). Germline CDR1 MNHNY, CDR2 SVGAGI (reference sequence). The CDR3 extends over 15 amino acids. The V end lost 6 bases, the J end lost 0 bases, and 12 bases lay between the germline ends.

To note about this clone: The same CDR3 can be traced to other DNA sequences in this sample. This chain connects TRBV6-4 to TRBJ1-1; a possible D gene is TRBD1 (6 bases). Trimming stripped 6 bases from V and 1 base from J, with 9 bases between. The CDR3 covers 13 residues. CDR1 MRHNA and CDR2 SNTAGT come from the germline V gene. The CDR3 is CASSLTGNTEAFF. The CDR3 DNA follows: TGTGCCAGCAGCCTGACAGGGAACACTGAAGCTTTCTTT.

CDR3 sequence (DNA): TGTGCCAGCAGCTGGGGACAGTCCTCCTACGAGCAGTACTTC. This codes for CASSWGQSSYEQYF. V gene TRBV7-8 combines with J gene TRBJ2-7; 7 bases fit TRBD1. CDR3 length: 14 residues. After removal of 4 bases from V and 0 bases from J, the junction contained 3 bases not matched to a gene. Germline lookup yields CDR1 SGHVS and CDR2 FQNEAQ.

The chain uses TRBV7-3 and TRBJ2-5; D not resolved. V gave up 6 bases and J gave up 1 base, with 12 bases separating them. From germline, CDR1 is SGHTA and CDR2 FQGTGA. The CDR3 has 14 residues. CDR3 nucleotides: TGTGCCAGCAGTTCCCAGGCTGGCCAAGAGACCCAGTACTTC. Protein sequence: CASSSQAGQETQYF.

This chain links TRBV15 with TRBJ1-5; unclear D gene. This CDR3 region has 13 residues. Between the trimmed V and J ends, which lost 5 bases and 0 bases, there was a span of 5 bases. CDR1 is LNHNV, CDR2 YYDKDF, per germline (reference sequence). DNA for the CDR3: TGTGCCACCAGCTCATTTAGCAATCAGCCCCAGCATTTT. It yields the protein CATSSFSNQPQHF. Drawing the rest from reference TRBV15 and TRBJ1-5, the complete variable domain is DAMVIQNPRYQVTQFGKPVTLSCSQTLNHNVMYWYQQKSSQAPKLLFHYYDKDFNNEADTPDNFQSRRPNTSFCFLDIRSPGLGDTAMYLCATSSFSNQPQHFGDGTRLSIL.

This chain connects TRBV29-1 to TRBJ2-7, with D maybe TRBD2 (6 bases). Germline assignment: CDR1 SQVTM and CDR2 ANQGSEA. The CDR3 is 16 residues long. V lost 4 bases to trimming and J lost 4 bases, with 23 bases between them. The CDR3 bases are TGCAGCGTTGGCCGTTTACTCGGGACTCAACCTTACGAGCAGTACTTC. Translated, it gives CSVGRLLGTQPYEQYF.

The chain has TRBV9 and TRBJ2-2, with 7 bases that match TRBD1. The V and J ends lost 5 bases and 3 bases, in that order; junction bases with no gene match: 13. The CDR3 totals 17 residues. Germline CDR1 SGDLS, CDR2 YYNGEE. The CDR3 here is CASSIPLDREYTGELFF. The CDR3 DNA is TGTGCCAGCAGTATACCCCTAGACAGGGAGTACACCGGGGAGCTGTTTTTT.

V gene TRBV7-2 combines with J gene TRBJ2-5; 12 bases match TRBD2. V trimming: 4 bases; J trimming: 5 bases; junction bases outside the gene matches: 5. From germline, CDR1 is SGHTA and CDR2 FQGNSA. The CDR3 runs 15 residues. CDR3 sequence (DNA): TGTGCCAGCAGCTCGACTAGCGGGAGTACGGAGACCCAGTACTTC. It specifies CASSSTSGSTETQYF.

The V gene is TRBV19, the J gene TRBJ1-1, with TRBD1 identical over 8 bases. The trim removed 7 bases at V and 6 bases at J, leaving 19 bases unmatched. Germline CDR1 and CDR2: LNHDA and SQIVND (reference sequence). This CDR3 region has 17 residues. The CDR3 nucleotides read TGTGCCAGTAACGAAGGACAGGGCGGTAGGAAGAGCGCTGAAGCTTTCTTT. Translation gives CASNEGQGGRKSAEAFF.

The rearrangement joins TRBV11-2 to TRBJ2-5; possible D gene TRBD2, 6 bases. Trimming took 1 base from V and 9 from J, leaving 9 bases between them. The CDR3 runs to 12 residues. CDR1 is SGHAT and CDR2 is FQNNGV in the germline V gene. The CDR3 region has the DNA TGTGCCAGCAGCTTAGGGGGGGAGGCCCAGTACTTC. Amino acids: CASSLGGEAQYF.

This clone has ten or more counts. The CDR3 bases are TGTGCCAGCAGCTTGGATCCGGCGGATCCCCCGTACTTC. As protein: CASSLDPADPPYF. V is TRBV7-9 and J is TRBJ2-7; D gene uncertain. Germline CDR1 reads SEHNR; CDR2 reads FQNEAQ (reference sequence). The CDR3 runs 13 residues. Trimming stripped 3 bases from V and 12 bases from J, with 18 bases between.